Listed below are T cell receptor beta chains from one sample, sequenced in a study of cytomegalovirus exposure and HLA in healthy donors. Produced via immunoSEQ multiplex PCR; TCRdb's table is partial and in-frame only. The sample gives some 90,000 clones, 82% of which show up once; about 4% is in the top ten. The specimen was PBMCs. Receptors were obtained from a man aged 50-60 years in good health and CMV-seronegative. The CDR3 runs from the conserved cysteine through the conserved F or W. A clone size is listed for some rows: how often the clone was seen (once, few, many), or a class if it is expanded.

CDR3 | J | V | size
CASRRALAGGRSEQFF | TRBJ2-1 | TRBV27 | .
CASSQAGAGANVLTF | TRBJ2-6 | TRBV4-3 | .
CASSPPGTGGNYGYTF | TRBJ1-2 | TRBV18 | .
CASSSIPTAERGELFF | TRBJ2-2 | TRBV7-8 | .
CASRGSTNEQYF | TRBJ2-7 | TRBV28 | .
CASSHRSGRAGANVLTF | TRBJ2-6 | TRBV14 | .
CASSLVSSGYSYEQYF | TRBJ2-7 | TRBV5-1 | .
CASSPDRGGYTF | TRBJ1-2 | TRBV5-4 | .
CASSETGGGTEAFF | TRBJ1-1 | TRBV6-1 | .
CASSPAGGARGYTF | TRBJ1-2 | TRBV6-6 | .
CASGSRSNEKLFF | TRBJ1-4 | TRBV12-5 | few
CASSLGQAGAGNTIYF | TRBJ1-3 | TRBV5-1 | .
CASSFRTGGTDTQYF | TRBJ2-3 | TRBV28 | few
CASSYDPNGVYEQYF | TRBJ2-7 | TRBV11-2 | .
CASSLGLAGAVDTQYF | TRBJ2-3 | TRBV7-9 | .
CASNGWAGRDTQYF | TRBJ2-3 | TRBV28 | .
CASSIRGSRAGELFF | TRBJ2-2 | TRBV19 | .
CASSEGEAVWNEQYF | TRBJ2-7 | TRBV2 | .
CAFQGEAGYTF | TRBJ1-2 | TRBV28 | .
CASSPEGGNIQYF | TRBJ2-4 | TRBV7-3 | .
CASSSLYLAQETQYF | TRBJ2-5 | TRBV28 | .
CASSLDGSYNEQFF | TRBJ2-1 | TRBV7-9 | .
CASSTTLAGGFF | TRBJ2-1 | TRBV6-6 | .
CASRQELNTEAFF | TRBJ1-1 | TRBV19 | .
CASSERTGTSQPQHF | TRBJ1-5 | TRBV6-1 | .
CAISPSSGRRTDTQYF | TRBJ2-3 | TRBV10-3 | .
CASSLLLKGADGYTF | TRBJ1-2 | TRBV28 | .
CASSLARATGELFF | TRBJ2-2 | TRBV5-1 | .
CASSNRDRAYNEQFF | TRBJ2-1 | TRBV19 | .
CSVEGGRGQTNEKLFF | TRBJ1-4 | TRBV29-1 | .
CASSQGQGFNYGYTF | TRBJ1-2 | TRBV6-5 | .
CASSLGRTGKNTEAFF | TRBJ1-1 | TRBV5-1 | .
CASSEGDPNQPQHF | TRBJ1-5 | TRBV6-5 | once
CASSLLTSGSTDTQYF | TRBJ2-3 | TRBV5-1 | .
CASSQEAQNSGNTIYF | TRBJ1-3 | TRBV4-1 | many
CASSPEGYTEAFF | TRBJ1-1 | TRBV18 | .
CASSVRALAGTDTQYF | TRBJ2-3 | TRBV7-2 | .
CASSQEGLAGAEQYF | TRBJ2-7 | TRBV4-2 | .
CASSITGLDNEQYF | TRBJ2-7 | TRBV19 | .
CRCGGPQPFF | TRBJ1-1 | TRBV20-1 | .
CASPFSGLAGSKRPRVGYEQYF | TRBJ2-7 | TRBV19 | .
CASSTPTSGVGHF | TRBJ2-5 | TRBV11-2 | .
CASSPQRDSGAEAFF | TRBJ1-1 | TRBV18 | .
CASSDGGLEDTQYF | TRBJ2-3 | TRBV10-2 | .
CASSEPAGGPATGELFF | TRBJ2-2 | TRBV25-1 | .
CASSSSAPTYEQYF | TRBJ2-7 | TRBV28 | .
CASSKGVAYNEQFF | TRBJ2-1 | TRBV2 | .
CASSFLAGANEQYF | TRBJ2-7 | TRBV28 | .
CATSVPKSGRASYNEQFF | TRBJ2-1 | TRBV15 | .
CASSESAAGEQFF | TRBJ2-1 | TRBV10-2 | .
CASSQGGANNEQFF | TRBJ2-1 | TRBV4-2 | few
CASSPLIAPGLAGRGTGELFF | TRBJ2-2 | TRBV4-1 | .
CASGGTVRREGELFF | TRBJ2-2 | TRBV2 | .
CASRSGTGGYNEKLFF | TRBJ1-4 | TRBV19 | .
CASSISDSLRDYGYTF | TRBJ1-2 | TRBV19 | few
CASSLTVPSARNEQFF | TRBJ2-1 | TRBV5-1 | .
CSVSYRRRDTEAFF | TRBJ1-1 | TRBV29-1 | .
CASSQDGREREQFF | TRBJ2-1 | TRBV4-3 | few
CASSSIHPGGNTIYF | TRBJ1-3 | TRBV5-4 | .
CASSSPGRPQETQYF | TRBJ2-5 | TRBV28 | .